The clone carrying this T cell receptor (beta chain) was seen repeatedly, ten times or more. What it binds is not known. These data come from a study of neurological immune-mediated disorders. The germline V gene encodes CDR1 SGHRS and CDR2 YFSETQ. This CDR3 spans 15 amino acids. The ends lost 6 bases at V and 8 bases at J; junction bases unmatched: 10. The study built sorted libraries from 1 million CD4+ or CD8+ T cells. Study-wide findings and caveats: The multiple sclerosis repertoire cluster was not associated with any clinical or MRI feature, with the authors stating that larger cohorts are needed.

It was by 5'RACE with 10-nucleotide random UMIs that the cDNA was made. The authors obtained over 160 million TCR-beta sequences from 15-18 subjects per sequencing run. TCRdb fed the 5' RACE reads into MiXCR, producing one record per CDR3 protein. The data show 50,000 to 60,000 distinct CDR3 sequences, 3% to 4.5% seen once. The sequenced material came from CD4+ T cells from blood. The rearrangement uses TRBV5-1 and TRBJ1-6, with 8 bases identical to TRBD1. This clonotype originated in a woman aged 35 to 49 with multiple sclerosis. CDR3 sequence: CASTPEGQAYSPLHF. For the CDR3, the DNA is TGCGCCAGCACTCCCGAGGGACAGGCCTATTCACCCCTCCACTTT.